A single sample is the source of the 31 T cell receptor beta chains below, sequenced in a study of metastatic and nonmetastatic thyroid tumors. Via MiXCR, TCRdb re-called the PCR reads. The sample records 22,000 or so clones, approximately 14% being singletons. Thyroid surgery was performed in patients who had received no treatment beforehand. Sequencing was performed on tumor tissue. These receptors all stem from a female donor with papillary thyroid cancer or a benign thyroid nodule (not recorded which). Some clones in this sample may be carry-over from other donors' samples.

This clone was picked up many times. This chain joins TRBV5-1 and TRBJ2-1; no clear D. V lost 1 base to trimming and J lost 0 bases, with 14 bases between them. This CDR3 has 17 amino acids. Germline CDR1 SGHRS, CDR2 YFSETQ. DNA of the CDR3: TGCGCCAGCAGCTTGATATTCCCCGGGCTCTCCTACAATGAGCAGTTCTTC. It translates to CASSLIFPGLSYNEQFF.

This clone was seen repeatedly, ten times or more. The chain links TRBV7-9 to TRBJ1-1; a weak D match, TRBD1 (5 bases). Per germline, CDR1 SEHNR and CDR2 FQNEAQ (reference sequence). The CDR3 is made up of 13 amino acids. Trimming left V 1 base short and J 4 bases short, with 7 bases between. CDR3 sequence reads: CASSLGGGTEAFF. The CDR3 DNA sequence: TGTGCCAGCAGCTTAGGTGGGGGCACTGAAGCTTTCTTT.

In its sample, this clone was seen many times. The genes are TRBV19 and TRBJ2-2; 9 nucleotides line up with TRBD2. The CDR3 covers 14 residues. V dropped 7 bases and J dropped 3; count of bases not matched to a gene: 3. Germline values: CDR1 LNHDA, CDR2 SQIVND (reference sequence). The CDR3 DNA is TGTGCCAGTACTAGCGGGGAGTACACCGGGGAGCTGTTTTTT. Translating it yields CASTSGEYTGELFF.

V and J are TRBV5-1 and TRBJ1-2; 9 bases are shared with TRBD1. CDR1 is SGHRS, CDR2 YFSETQ, per germline. The junction had 14 bases not matched to a gene; V was cut back by 4 bases and J by 7 bases. The CDR3 sequence is 16 residues long. The CDR3 DNA sequence: TGCGCCAGCAGCCCCGGGGGTGGACAGGGGTCGCTTGGCTACACCTTC. It translates to CASSPGGGQGSLGYTF. The full variable domain, rest sourced from reference TRBV5-1 and TRBJ1-2, is KAGVTQTPRYLIKTRGQQVTLSCSPISGHRSVSWYQQTPGQGLQFLFEYFSETQRNKGNFPGRFSGRQFSNSRSEMNVSTLELGDSALYLCASSPGGGQGSLGYTFGSGTRLTVV.

This clone has a count of ten or more. The rearrangement links TRBV9 to TRBJ2-5; 11 nucleotides align to TRBD2. The CDR3 runs 15 residues. V lost 3 bases and J lost 5; bases outside the gene matches: 6. Germline V CDR1 and CDR2: SGDLS, YYNGEE. The CDR3 is CASSASGGSRETQYF. The CDR3 nucleotides are TGTGCCAGCAGCGCTAGCGGGGGGTCCAGGGAGACCCAGTACTTC.

This clone has at least ten counts. The chain carries TRBV12-3 or TRBV12-4 and TRBJ1-2; 8 bases are a match to TRBD1. The CDR3 spans 12 residues. The V and J ends lost 0 bases and 12 bases, in that order; junction bases with no gene match: 3. The CDR3 sequence: CASSLAEDRDTF. The CDR3 DNA reads TGTGCCAGCAGTTTAGCCGAGGACAGGGACACCTTC.

The chain joins TRBV7-3 to TRBJ2-7; D may be TRBD1 or TRBD2 (5 bases each). Trimming shortened V by 2 bases and J by 5 bases, and 13 bases separated the two germline ends. Germline V gene sequence: CDR1 SGHTA, CDR2 FQGTGA. The CDR3 totals 14 residues. In DNA form, the CDR3 reads TGTGCCAGCAGCTTATGGGGGAGTACAGACGAGCAGTACTTC. Translation: CASSLWGSTDEQYF.

This clone was observed many times. This chain uses TRBV7-9 with TRBJ2-1; D possibly uses TRBD1 or TRBD2 (5 bases each). The V gene lost 7 bases and the J gene lost 9 bases, with 10 bases spanning the gap. The V gene's germline CDR1 is SEHNR and CDR2 FQNEAQ (reference sequence). The CDR3 covers 11 residues. The DNA for the CDR3 is TGTGCCAGCATTGGGGGTGTTGAGCAGTTCTTC. Protein: CASIGGVEQFF.

This clone has at least ten counts. This sample includes further DNA sequences coding for the same CDR3. The rearrangement joins TRBV6-1 to TRBJ2-7; weak D call: TRBD2 (5 bases). The CDR3 extends over 13 amino acids. In germline, CDR1 is MNHNS, CDR2 SASEGT. With 6 bases removed from V and 4 bases from J, the gap between germline ends came to 13 bases. CDR3 sequence reads: CASSLTSSYEQYF. Written as DNA, the CDR3 is TGTGCCAGCAGCCTAACTAGTTCTTACGAGCAGTACTTC.

This clone has a count of ten or more. The chain combines TRBV3-1 with TRBJ1-1; possibly TRBD1 for D (6 bases). The CDR3 contains 13 residues. CDR1 is LGHDT and CDR2 is YNNKEL in the germline V gene (reference sequence). Trimming took off 3 bases at V and 4 bases at J, with 9 bases between the two ends. In nucleotides, the CDR3 is TGTGCCAGCAGCCAGATACAGGGCACTGAAGCTTTCTTT. Encoded protein: CASSQIQGTEAFF.

This clone was counted many times. The rearrangement uses TRBV12-3 or TRBV12-4 and TRBJ2-7, with TRBD1 matching over 9 bases. The CDR3 has 16 residues. After removal of 7 bases from V and 5 bases from J, the junction contained 15 bases not matched to a gene. The DNA of the CDR3 is TGTGCCAGCATTCTCATGGGAGGGACAGGGTTTAACGAGCAGTACTTC. This translates into CASILMGGTGFNEQYF.

This clone turned up a few times. V usage is TRBV6-2 or TRBV6-3 and J usage is TRBJ2-2, with a weak D call TRBD2 (5 bases). The CDR3 is 14 amino acids. Germline CDR1 and CDR2: MNHEY and SVGEGT. The V end was cut by 2 bases, the J end by 3 bases, with 7 bases between. DNA for the CDR3: TGTGCCAGCAGTTACGAGGGCTACACCGGGGAGCTGTTTTTT. Translating it yields CASSYEGYTGELFF.

A word on this clone: A much more abundant neighbour one base away suggests this may be a read error. This chain uses TRBV19 with TRBJ1-5, with D maybe TRBD1 (6 bases). CDR1 and CDR2 from the germline V gene are LNHDA and SQIVND (reference sequence). The CDR3 totals 16 residues. This CDR3 is CASSIARGGGPQPQRF. The CDR3 DNA is TGTGCCAGTAGTATAGCTCGGGGTGGGGGGCCTCAGCCCCAGCGTTTT.

Points on this clone: One end of the junction is discordant with germline, which a read error may explain. The chain joins TRBV12-3 or TRBV12-4 to TRBJ1-2; D ambiguous. The CDR3 spans 13 residues. The CDR3 sequence is CASSSEAAYVYTF. The CDR3 nucleotides read TGTGCCAGCAGCAGTGAGGCAGCCTATGTCTACACCTTC.

J is TRBJ1-2 and V is TRBV28; D is possibly TRBD1 (6 bases). The CDR3 covers 13 residues. The germline CDR1 and CDR2 sequences are MDHEN and SYDVKM. The V end was cut by 6 bases, the J end by 3 bases, with 11 bases between. The CDR3 DNA is TGTGCCAGCAGCCGGACAGAGCACTATGGCTACACCTTC. As protein: CASSRTEHYGYTF.

A few counts support this clone. The chain couples TRBV6-2 or TRBV6-3 to TRBJ1-1; possibly TRBD1 for D (6 bases). Germline CDR1 reads MNHEY; CDR2 reads SVGEGT. The CDR3 runs 17 residues. V lost 6 bases, J lost 4 bases, and 24 bases lay in between. The CDR3: CASRIHQGREFGTEAFF. CDR3 nucleotides: TGTGCCAGCAGGATCCATCAGGGGAGAGAGTTCGGCACTGAAGCTTTCTTT.

V usage is TRBV30 and J usage is TRBJ1-2; D is perhaps TRBD1 (5 bases). From germline, CDR1 is GTSNPN and CDR2 SVGIG (reference sequence). The CDR3 has 15 amino acids. The V and J ends lost 3 bases and 6 bases respectively, with 20 bases between them. CDR3 residues: CAWRNPGYEVNGYTF. In nucleotides, the CDR3 is TGTGCCTGGAGGAATCCAGGGTATGAGGTGAATGGCTACACCTTC.

This clone was counted only a few times. The chain has TRBV28 and TRBJ2-1; maybe TRBD2 (6 bases). This CDR3 has 14 residues. Trimming pared 6 bases from V and 10 bases from J, leaving 19 bases between. Germline loops: CDR1 MDHEN, CDR2 SYDVKM. CDR3 protein: CASRSSMRGREQFF. The DNA for the CDR3 is TGTGCCAGCAGGTCGTCGATGAGAGGGAGGGAGCAGTTCTTC.

This clone came up many times. The J gene is TRBJ2-2, the V gene TRBV19; D ambiguous. This CDR3 has 13 residues. Trimming took off 4 bases at V and 1 base at J, with 4 bases between the two ends. Germline loops: CDR1 LNHDA, CDR2 SQIVND (reference sequence). The CDR3 loop reads CASSKGNTGELFF. DNA for the CDR3: TGTGCCAGTAGTAAGGGGAACACCGGGGAGCTGTTTTTT.

This clone ranks as medium-sized. The rearrangement joins TRBV20-1 to TRBJ1-3, with 7 bases lining up with TRBD1. V gave up 6 bases and J gave up 3 bases; unmatched junction bases: 2. The CDR3 spans 12 residues. CDR1 and CDR2 (germline): DFQATT, SNEGSKA (reference sequence). The CDR3 DNA sequence: TGCAGTGCCAGACAGGGTGGAAACACCATATATTTT. Protein product: CSARQGGNTIYF.

In its sample, this clone was seen many times. V and J are TRBV19 and TRBJ2-1; 10 positions match TRBD1. Germline V lookup: CDR1 LNHDA, CDR2 SQIVND (reference sequence). V lost 4 bases and J lost 10; bases outside the gene matches: 10. CDR3 length: 15 residues. CDR3 amino acids: CASSRRDRGKREQFF. The CDR3 DNA reads TGTGCCAGTAGTAGAAGGGACAGGGGAAAGAGGGAGCAGTTCTTC.

The chain has TRBV5-5 and TRBJ2-7; weak D call: TRBD2 (6 bases). This CDR3 is 14 amino acids long. The germline V gene has CDR1 SGHKS and CDR2 YYEKEE (reference sequence). Trimming removed 6 bases from V and 1 base from J, with 14 bases in between. The CDR3 sequence: CASIPGGGSYEQYF. CDR3 nucleotide sequence: TGTGCCAGCATACCTGGGGGAGGATCCTACGAGCAGTACTTC.

This clone was seen ten or more times. J is TRBJ2-3 and V is TRBV9, with D possibly called TRBD1 or TRBD2 (5 bases each). The CDR3 extends over 15 amino acids. Germline CDR1 SGDLS, CDR2 YYNGEE. V dropped 4 bases and J dropped 2 bases, with 14 bases sitting between them. As DNA, the CDR3 is TGTGCCAGCAGCTTTCGGGACCGCATCACAGATACGCAGTATTTT. Amino acids: CASSFRDRITDTQYF.

This clone was seen at least ten times. This chain links TRBV12-3 or TRBV12-4 with TRBJ2-1; D possibly corresponds to TRBD2 (6 bases). The V gene lost 6 bases and the J gene lost 0 bases, with 12 bases spanning the gap. The CDR3 is made up of 15 amino acids. The CDR3 DNA reads as TGTGCCAGCAGCCCCTCAGCGGGCTCCTACAATGAGCAGTTCTTC. Translated, it gives CASSPSAGSYNEQFF.

This clone is medium-sized. The rearrangement joins TRBV18 to TRBJ2-2; possibly TRBD2 for D (5 bases). CDR3 length: 12 amino acids. CDR1 KGHSH and CDR2 LQKENI come from the germline V gene. Trimming shortened V by 8 bases and J by 7 bases, and 11 bases separated the two germline ends. CDR3 sequence reads: CASLAGGGELFF. DNA of the CDR3: TGTGCCAGCCTCGCAGGAGGCGGGGAGCTGTTTTTT.

In its sample, this clone was seen many times. This chain links TRBV7-9 with TRBJ1-2; D is possibly TRBD1 (5 bases). The germline V gene encodes CDR1 SEHNR and CDR2 FQNEAQ (reference sequence). Trimming took off 5 bases at V and 4 bases at J, with 17 bases between the two ends. This CDR3 contains 15 residues. This CDR3 reads CASSPSLSGTYGYTF. In nucleotides, the CDR3 is TGTGCCAGCAGCCCCTCTCTTTCGGGGACCTATGGCTACACCTTC.

Concerning this clone: One junction end does not reproduce the germline sequence, and a read error may be involved. J is TRBJ2-7 and V is TRBV14; D remains unclear. Germline CDR1 reads SGHDN; CDR2 reads FVKESK. This CDR3 is built from 13 residues. Here the CDR3 DNA reads TGCGCCAGCAGCCTCGTCACCCACTACGAGCAGTACTTC. Residues: CASSLVTHYEQYF.

The table lists this clone with many counts. V usage is TRBV6-4 and J usage is TRBJ2-1; TRBD2 agrees at 11 bases. The germline gives CDR1 MRHNA, CDR2 SNTAGT. CDR3 length: 15 residues. V shed 5 bases and J 8 bases; nucleotides not matched to a gene: 8. CDR3 in DNA: TGTGCCAGCAGTCGTAGCGGGGGGGCTGGGGATGAGCAGTTCTTC. Protein: CASSRSGGAGDEQFF.

CDR3 in amino acids: CATSYPRQGTYEQYF. CDR3 in DNA: TGTGCCACCAGTTATCCCCGACAGGGGACGTACGAGCAGTACTTC. The rearrangement uses TRBV24-1 and TRBJ2-7, with 8 positions matching TRBD1. After removal of 6 bases from V and 4 bases from J, the junction contained 10 bases not matched to a gene. Looked up from germline, CDR1 is KGHDR and CDR2 is SFDVKD. CDR3 length: 15 residues.

This clone occurred many times. This rearrangement joins TRBV3-1 to TRBJ2-5; TRBD2 aligns across 10 bases. The CDR3 is 14 amino acids. CDR1 and CDR2 from the germline V gene are LGHDT and YNNKEL (reference sequence). Trimming took 6 bases from V and 9 from J; bases not matched to a gene: 10. The CDR3 region is CASRGLAAPQPQYF. The CDR3 coding sequence is TGTGCCAGCAGAGGACTAGCGGCCCCTCAGCCCCAGTACTTC.

The count of this clone is one. The gene calls are TRBV18 and TRBJ1-2; 8 bases line up with TRBD1. CDR1 is KGHSH and CDR2 is LQKENI in the germline V gene. The ends lost 0 bases at V and 6 bases at J; junction bases unmatched: 9. This CDR3 contains 16 residues. As DNA, the CDR3 is TGTGCCAGCTCACCACCTTCAGGGGGCGCGGTCCATGGCTACACCTTC. Translated, it gives CASSPPSGGAVHGYTF.